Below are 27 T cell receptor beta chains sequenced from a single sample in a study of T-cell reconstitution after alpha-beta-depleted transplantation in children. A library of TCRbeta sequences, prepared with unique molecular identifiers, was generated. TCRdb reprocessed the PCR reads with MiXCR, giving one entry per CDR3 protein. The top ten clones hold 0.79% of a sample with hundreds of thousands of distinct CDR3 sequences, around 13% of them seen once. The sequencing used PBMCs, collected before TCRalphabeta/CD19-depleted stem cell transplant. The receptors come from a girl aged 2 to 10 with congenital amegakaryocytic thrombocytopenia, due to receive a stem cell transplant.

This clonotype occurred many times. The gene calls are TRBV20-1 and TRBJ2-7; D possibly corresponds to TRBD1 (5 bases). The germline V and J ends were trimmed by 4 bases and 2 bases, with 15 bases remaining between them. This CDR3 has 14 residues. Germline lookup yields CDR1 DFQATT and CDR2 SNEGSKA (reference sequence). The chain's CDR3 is CSAKPRTPAYEQYF. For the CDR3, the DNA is TGCAGTGCTAAACCCCGGACACCAGCCTACGAGCAGTACTTC.

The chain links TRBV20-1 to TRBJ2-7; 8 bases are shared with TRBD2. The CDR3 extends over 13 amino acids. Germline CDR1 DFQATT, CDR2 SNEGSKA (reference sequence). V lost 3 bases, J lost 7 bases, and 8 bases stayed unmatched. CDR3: CSARRAGEGEQYF. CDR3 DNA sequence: TGCAGTGCTAGGAGAGCGGGAGAAGGGGAGCAGTACTTC.

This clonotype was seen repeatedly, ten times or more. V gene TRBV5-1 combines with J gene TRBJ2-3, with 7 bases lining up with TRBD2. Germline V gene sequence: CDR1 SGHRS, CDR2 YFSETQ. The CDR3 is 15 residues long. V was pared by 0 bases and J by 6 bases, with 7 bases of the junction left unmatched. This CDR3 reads CASSLASGVGDTQYF. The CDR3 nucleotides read TGCGCCAGCAGCTTGGCTAGCGGAGTCGGGGATACGCAGTATTTT.

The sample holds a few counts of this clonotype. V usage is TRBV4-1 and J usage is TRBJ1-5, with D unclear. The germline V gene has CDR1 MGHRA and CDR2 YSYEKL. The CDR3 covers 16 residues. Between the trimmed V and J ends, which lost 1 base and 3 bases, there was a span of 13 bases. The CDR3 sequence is CASSQVSEGDNQPQHF. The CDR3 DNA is TGCGCCAGCAGCCAAGTGAGCGAGGGAGACAATCAGCCCCAGCATTTT.

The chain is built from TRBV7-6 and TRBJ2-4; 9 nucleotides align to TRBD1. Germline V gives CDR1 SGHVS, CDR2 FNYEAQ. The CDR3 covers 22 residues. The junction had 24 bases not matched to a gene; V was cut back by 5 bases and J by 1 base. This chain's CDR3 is CASSPGDAQGALIIGAKNIQYF. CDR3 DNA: TGTGCCAGCAGCCCCGGCGACGCACAGGGGGCGCTGATTATCGGTGCCAAAAACATTCAGTACTTC.

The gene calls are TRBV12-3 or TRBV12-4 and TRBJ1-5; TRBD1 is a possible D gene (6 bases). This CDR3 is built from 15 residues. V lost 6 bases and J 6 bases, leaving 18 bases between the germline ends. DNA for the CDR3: TGTGCCAGCAGGCACAGGGCCACTAGCGGTCAGCCCCAGCATTTT. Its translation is CASRHRATSGQPQHF.

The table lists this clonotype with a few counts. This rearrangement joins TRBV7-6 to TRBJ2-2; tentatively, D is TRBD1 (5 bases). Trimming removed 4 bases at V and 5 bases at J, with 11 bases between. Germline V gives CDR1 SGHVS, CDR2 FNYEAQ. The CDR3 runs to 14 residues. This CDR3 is CASSSWQGTGELFF. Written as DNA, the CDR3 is TGTGCCAGCAGCTCTTGGCAGGGAACCGGGGAGCTGTTTTTT.

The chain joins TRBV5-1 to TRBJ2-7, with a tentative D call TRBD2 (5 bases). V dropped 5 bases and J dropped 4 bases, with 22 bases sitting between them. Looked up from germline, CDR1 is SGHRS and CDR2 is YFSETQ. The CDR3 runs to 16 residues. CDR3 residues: CASRPGTSASVYEQYF. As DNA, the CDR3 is TGCGCCAGCAGACCCGGAACTAGTGCCTCCGTTTACGAGCAGTACTTC.

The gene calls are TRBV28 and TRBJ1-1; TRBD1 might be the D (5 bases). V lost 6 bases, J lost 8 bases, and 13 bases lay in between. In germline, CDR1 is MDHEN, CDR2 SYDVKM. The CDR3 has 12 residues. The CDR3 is CASSITGAEAFF. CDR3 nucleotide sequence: TGTGCCAGCAGCATCACAGGAGCCGAAGCTTTCTTT. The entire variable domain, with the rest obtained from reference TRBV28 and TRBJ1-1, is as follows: DVKVTQSSRYLVKRTGEKVFLECVQDMDHENMFWYRQDPGLGLRLIYFSYDVKMKEKGDIPEGYSVSREKKERFSLILESASTNQTSMYLCASSITGAEAFFGQGTRLTVV.

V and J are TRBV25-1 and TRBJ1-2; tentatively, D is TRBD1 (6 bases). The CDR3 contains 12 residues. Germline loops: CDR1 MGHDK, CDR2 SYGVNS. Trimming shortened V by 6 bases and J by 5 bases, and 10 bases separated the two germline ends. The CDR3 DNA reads TGTGCCAGCAGCAGGGGAGCTTATGGCTACACCTTC. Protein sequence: CASSRGAYGYTF.

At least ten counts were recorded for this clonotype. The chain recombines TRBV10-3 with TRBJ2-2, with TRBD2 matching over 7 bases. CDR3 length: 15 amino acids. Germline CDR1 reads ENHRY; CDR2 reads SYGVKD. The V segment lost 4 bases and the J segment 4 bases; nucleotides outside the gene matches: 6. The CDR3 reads CAISVGRERTGELFF. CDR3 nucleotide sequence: TGTGCCATCAGTGTAGGGCGGGAGCGCACCGGGGAGCTGTTTTTT.

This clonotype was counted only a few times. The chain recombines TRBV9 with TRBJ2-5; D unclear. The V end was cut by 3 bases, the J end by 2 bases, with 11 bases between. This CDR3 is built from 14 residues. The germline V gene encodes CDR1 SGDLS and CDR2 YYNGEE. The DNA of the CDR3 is TGTGCCAGCAGCGCCGCCGCCCCACAAGAGACCCAGTACTTC. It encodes CASSAAAPQETQYF.

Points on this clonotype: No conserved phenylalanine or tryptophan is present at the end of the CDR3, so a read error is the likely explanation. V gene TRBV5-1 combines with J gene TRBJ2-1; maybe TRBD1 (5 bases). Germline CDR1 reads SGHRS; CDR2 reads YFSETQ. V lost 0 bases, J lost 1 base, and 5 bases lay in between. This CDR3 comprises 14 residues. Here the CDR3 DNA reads TGCGCCAGCAGCTTGGCAGGGTCCTACAATGAGCAGTTCATC. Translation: CASSLAGSYNEQFI.

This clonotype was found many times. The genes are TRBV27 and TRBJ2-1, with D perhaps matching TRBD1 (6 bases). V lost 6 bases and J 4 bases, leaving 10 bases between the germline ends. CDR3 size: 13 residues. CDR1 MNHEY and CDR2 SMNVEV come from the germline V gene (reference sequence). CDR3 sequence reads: CASSPTGYNEQFF. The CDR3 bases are TGTGCCAGCAGCCCTACAGGGTACAATGAGCAGTTCTTC.

The CDR3 nucleotides read TGTGCCAGCAGTCCGGACGGAGAAGAGACCCAGTACTTC. Translated: CASSPDGEETQYF. The chain couples TRBV6-2 or TRBV6-3 to TRBJ2-5; D remains ambiguous. CDR1 is MNHEY, CDR2 SVGEGT, per germline. CDR3 length equals 13 residues. With 5 bases removed from V and 3 bases from J, the gap between germline ends came to 10 bases.

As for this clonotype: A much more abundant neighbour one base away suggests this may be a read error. Here the CDR3 DNA reads TGCGGTGCTAGAAGAGACAGGGTGACAGATACGCAGTATTTT. Translating it yields CGARRDRVTDTQYF. The V gene is TRBV20-1, the J gene TRBJ2-3; the match to TRBD1 covers 7 bases. Looked up from germline, CDR1 is DFQATT and CDR2 is SNEGSKA (reference sequence). The CDR3 consists of 14 residues.

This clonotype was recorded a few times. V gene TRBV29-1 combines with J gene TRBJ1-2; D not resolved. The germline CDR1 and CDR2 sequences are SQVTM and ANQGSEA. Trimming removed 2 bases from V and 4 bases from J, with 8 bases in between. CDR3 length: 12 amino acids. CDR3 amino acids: CSVEHRLYGYTF. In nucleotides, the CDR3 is TGCAGCGTTGAACACAGACTCTATGGCTACACCTTC.

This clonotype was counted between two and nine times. CDR3 protein: CSARNPRLAASSYNEQFF. The CDR3 coding sequence is TGCAGTGCTAGAAACCCCCGTTTAGCGGCCAGCTCCTACAATGAGCAGTTCTTC. The chain joins TRBV20-1 to TRBJ2-1; D perhaps matches TRBD2 (6 bases). The CDR3 is 18 amino acids. Germline assignment: CDR1 DFQATT and CDR2 SNEGSKA (reference sequence). Trimming left V 2 bases short and J 0 bases short, with 20 bases between.

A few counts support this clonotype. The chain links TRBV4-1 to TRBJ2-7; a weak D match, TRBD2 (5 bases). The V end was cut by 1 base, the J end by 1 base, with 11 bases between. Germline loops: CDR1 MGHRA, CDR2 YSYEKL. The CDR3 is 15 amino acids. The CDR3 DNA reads TGCGCCAGCAGCCAAGGAATAGCGACGTCCTACGAGCAGTACTTC. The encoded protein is CASSQGIATSYEQYF.

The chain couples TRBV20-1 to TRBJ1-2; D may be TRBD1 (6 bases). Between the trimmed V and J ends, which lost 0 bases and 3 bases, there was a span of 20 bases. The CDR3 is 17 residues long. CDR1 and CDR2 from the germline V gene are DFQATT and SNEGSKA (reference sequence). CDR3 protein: CSARDKGRGRWDYGYTF. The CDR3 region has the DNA TGCAGTGCTAGAGATAAGGGCCGGGGGCGCTGGGACTATGGCTACACCTTC.

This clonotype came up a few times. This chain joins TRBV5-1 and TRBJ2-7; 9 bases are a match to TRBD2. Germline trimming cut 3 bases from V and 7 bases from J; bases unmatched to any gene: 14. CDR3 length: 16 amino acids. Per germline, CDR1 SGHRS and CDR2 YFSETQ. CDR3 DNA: TGCGCCAGCAGCTCCGCGGTTTTGACTAGCGGCAATGAGCAGTACTTC. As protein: CASSSAVLTSGNEQYF. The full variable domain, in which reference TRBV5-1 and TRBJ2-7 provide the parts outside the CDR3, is KAGVTQTPRYLIKTRGQQVTLSCSPISGHRSVSWYQQTPGQGLQFLFEYFSETQRNKGNFPGRFSGRQFSNSRSEMNVSTLELGDSALYLCASSSAVLTSGNEQYFGPGTRLTVT.

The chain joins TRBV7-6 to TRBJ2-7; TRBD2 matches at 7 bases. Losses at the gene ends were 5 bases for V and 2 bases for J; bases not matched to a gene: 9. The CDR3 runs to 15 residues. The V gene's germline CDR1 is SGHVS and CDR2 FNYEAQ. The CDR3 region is CASSPRLAEPYEQYF. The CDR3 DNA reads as TGTGCCAGCAGCCCTAGACTAGCTGAACCCTACGAGCAGTACTTC.

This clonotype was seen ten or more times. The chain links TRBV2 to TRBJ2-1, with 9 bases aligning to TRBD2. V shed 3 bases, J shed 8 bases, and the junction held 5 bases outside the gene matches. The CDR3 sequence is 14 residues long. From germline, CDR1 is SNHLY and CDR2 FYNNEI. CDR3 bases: TGTGCCAGCAGTGACGATTCTAGCGGGGATGAGCAGTTCTTC. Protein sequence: CASSDDSSGDEQFF.

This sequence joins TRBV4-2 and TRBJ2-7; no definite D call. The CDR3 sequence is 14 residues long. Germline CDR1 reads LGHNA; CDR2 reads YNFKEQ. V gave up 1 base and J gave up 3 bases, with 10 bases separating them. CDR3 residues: CASSQVGMIYEQYF. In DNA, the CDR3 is TGTGCCAGCAGCCAAGTCGGCATGATCTACGAGCAGTACTTC.

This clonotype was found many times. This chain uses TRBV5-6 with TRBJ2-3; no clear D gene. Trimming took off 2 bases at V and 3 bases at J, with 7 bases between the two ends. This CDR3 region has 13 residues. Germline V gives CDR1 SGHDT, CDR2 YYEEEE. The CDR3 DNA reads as TGTGCCAGCAGCTTAGAAACAACAGATACGCAGTATTTT. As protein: CASSLETTDTQYF.

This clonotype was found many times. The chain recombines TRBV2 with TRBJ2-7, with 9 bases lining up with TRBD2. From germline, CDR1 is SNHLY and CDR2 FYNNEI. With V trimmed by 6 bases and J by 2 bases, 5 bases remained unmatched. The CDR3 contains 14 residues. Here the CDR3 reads CASRISGGAYEQYF. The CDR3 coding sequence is TGTGCCAGCAGAATTAGCGGGGGAGCCTACGAGCAGTACTTC.

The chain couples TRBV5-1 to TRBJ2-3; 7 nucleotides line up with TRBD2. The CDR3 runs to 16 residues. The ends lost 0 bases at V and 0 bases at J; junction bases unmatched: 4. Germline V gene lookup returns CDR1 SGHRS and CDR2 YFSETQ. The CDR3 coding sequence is TGCGCCAGCAGCTTGGGGCGGGAGCGGAGCACAGATACGCAGTATTTT. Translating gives CASSLGRERSTDTQYF.